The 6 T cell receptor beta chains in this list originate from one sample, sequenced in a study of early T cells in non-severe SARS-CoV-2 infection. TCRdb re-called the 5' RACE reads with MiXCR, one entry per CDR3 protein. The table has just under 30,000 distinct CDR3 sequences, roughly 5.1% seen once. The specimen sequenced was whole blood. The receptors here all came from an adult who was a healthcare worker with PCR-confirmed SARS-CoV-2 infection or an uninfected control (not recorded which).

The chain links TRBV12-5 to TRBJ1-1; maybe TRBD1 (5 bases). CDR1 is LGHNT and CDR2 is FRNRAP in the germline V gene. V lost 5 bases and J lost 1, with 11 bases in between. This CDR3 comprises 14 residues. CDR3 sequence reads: CASGTGHPNTEAFF. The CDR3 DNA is TGTGCTAGTGGTACCGGACATCCGAACACTGAAGCTTTCTTT.

The CDR3 sequence is CASSYTGNQPQHF. CDR3 bases: TGTGCCAGCAGTTATACAGGGAATCAGCCCCAGCATTTT. The chain joins TRBV6-2 or TRBV6-3 to TRBJ1-5; tentative D call: TRBD1 (6 bases). From germline, CDR1 is MNHEY and CDR2 SVGEGT. The length of the CDR3 is 13 residues. The V end was cut by 3 bases, the J end by 4 bases, with 7 bases between.

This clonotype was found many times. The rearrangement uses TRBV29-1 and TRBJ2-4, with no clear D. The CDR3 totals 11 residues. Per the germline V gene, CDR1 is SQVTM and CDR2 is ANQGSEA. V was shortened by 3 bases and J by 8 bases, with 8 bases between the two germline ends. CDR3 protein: CSVEVSYIQYF. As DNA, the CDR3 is TGCAGCGTTGAGGTCTCATACATTCAGTACTTC. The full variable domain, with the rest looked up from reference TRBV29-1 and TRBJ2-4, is SAVISQKPSRDICQRGTSLTIQCQVDSQVTMMFWYRQQPGQSLTLIATANQGSEATYESGFVIDKFPISRPNLTFSTLTVSNMSPEDSSIYLCSVEVSYIQYFGAGTRLSVL.

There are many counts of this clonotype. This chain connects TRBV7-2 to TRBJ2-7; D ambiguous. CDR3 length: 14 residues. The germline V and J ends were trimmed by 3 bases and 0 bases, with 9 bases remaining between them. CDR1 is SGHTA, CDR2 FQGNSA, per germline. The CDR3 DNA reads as TGTGCCAGCAGCTTGAGGTATGACTCCTACGAGCAGTACTTC. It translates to CASSLRYDSYEQYF.

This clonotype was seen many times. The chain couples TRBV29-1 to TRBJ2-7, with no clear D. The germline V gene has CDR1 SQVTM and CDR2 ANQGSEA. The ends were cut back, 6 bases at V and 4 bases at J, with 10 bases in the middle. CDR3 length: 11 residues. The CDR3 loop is CSVRTVYEQYF. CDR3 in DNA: TGCAGCGTGAGGACGGTATACGAGCAGTACTTC.

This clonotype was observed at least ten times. CDR3 protein: CASSFGREQYF. The CDR3 DNA sequence: TGTGCCAGCAGCTTCGGACGCGAGCAGTACTTC. V and J are TRBV7-2 and TRBJ2-7; D is uncertain. V lost 3 bases to trimming and J lost 6 bases, with 6 bases between them. The length of the CDR3 is 11 residues. Germline CDR1 SGHTA, CDR2 FQGNSA. Together with reference TRBV7-2 and TRBJ2-7, the CDR3 gives the full variable domain: GAGVSQSPSNKVTEKGKDVELRCDPISGHTALYWYRQSLGQGLEFLIYFQGNSAPDKSGLPSDRFSAERTGGSVSTLTIQRTQQEDSAVYLCASSFGREQYFGPGTRLTVT.